These 10 T cell receptor beta chains originate from one sample sequenced in a study of Ad26.COV2.S vaccination and SARS-CoV-2 variants. Profiling relied on immunoSEQ multiplex PCR, and the TCRdb table lists in-frame clones only, not all of them. The table records some 520,000 clones, roughly 89% of them present only once. Treatment given: about 20 received Ad26.COV2.S at low or high dose, single or two shots; several received placebo; per-sample allocation not given. The investigators took samples on day 63 after the first vaccine or placebo injection. The sample here was peripheral blood, taken in a trial of Ad26.COV2.S vaccine versus placebo. The source of these receptors is a person between 18 and 60 years old who received the Ad26.COV2.S COVID-19 vaccine or a placebo.

V and J are TRBV9 and TRBJ1-2; possibly TRBD1 for D (5 bases). The CDR3 totals 15 residues. V was clipped by 3 bases and J by 3 bases, with 15 bases between them. Germline V gene sequence: CDR1 SGDLS, CDR2 YYNGEE. The CDR3 here is CASSGYGGGDYGYTF. DNA of the CDR3: TGTGCCAGCAGCGGCTACGGTGGGGGTGACTATGGCTACACCTTC.

This chain joins TRBV24-1 and TRBJ2-3; 8 nucleotides align to TRBD2. CDR3 length: 16 amino acids. V lost 1 base, J lost 3 bases, and 5 bases stayed unmatched. Germline CDR1 and CDR2: KGHDR and SFDVKD. The CDR3 sequence is CATSDLFGGGTDTQYF. DNA of the CDR3: TGTGCCACCAGTGATTTATTCGGGGGGGGTACAGATACGCAGTATTTT.

The J gene is TRBJ2-7, the V gene TRBV28; D remains ambiguous. V dropped 1 base and J dropped 4 bases, with 8 bases sitting between them. The germline V gene has CDR1 MDHEN and CDR2 SYDVKM. This CDR3 comprises 13 residues. The CDR3 sequence: CASSLLLSYEQYF. CDR3 coding DNA: TGTGCCAGCAGTTTATTACTCTCTTACGAGCAGTACTTC. Complete variable domain (other parts from reference TRBV28 and TRBJ2-7): DVKVTQSSRYLVKRTGEKVFLECVQDMDHENMFWYRQDPGLGLRLIYFSYDVKMKEKGDIPEGYSVSREKKERFSLILESASTNQTSMYLCASSLLLSYEQYFGPGTRLTVT.

This clone turned up a few times. J is TRBJ1-2 and V is TRBV3-1 (or the pseudogene TRBV3-2); TRBD1 agrees at 8 bases. The germline V gene encodes CDR1 LGHDT and CDR2 YNNKEL (reference sequence). Unmatched junction bases numbered 8, after V lost 4 bases and J lost 4 bases. The CDR3 is made up of 15 amino acids. The CDR3 DNA sequence: TGTGCCAGCAGCCCCAGCTCGGGACAGGCCTATGGCTACACCTTC. Translating gives CASSPSSGQAYGYTF.

The chain joins TRBV5-6 to TRBJ2-5; 7 bases fit TRBD2. CDR1 is SGHDT and CDR2 is YYEEEE in the germline V gene. Trimming took 4 bases from V and 2 from J; bases not matched to a gene: 5. CDR3 size: 14 residues. The CDR3: CASSPRDYQETQYF. DNA for the CDR3: TGTGCCAGCAGCCCACGGGACTATCAAGAGACCCAGTACTTC.

The chain employs TRBV21-1 and TRBJ2-3; no DNA check was done on the table's D call, TRBD2. TRBV21-1 is listed as a pseudogene. CDR3 length equals 14 residues. CDR3 loop: CASSKGGTIDTQYF. In nucleotides, the CDR3 is TGTGCCAGCAGCAAAGGAGGGACTATAGATACGCAGTATTTT.

V gene TRBV4-3 combines with J gene TRBJ2-7, with D possibly being TRBD1 or TRBD2 (5 bases each). The CDR3 loop spans 14 amino acids. Trimming took 1 base from V and 2 from J, leaving 9 bases between them. The germline V gene has CDR1 LGHNA and CDR2 YSLEER. The CDR3 DNA reads TGCGCCAGCAGCCAAGCCTCGGGACCCTACGAGCAGTACTTC. This encodes CASSQASGPYEQYF.

V gene TRBV2 combines with J gene TRBJ2-3; 8 bases match TRBD1. The V gene's germline CDR1 is SNHLY and CDR2 FYNNEI. With V trimmed by 6 bases and J by 5 bases, 13 bases remained unmatched. The CDR3 runs 16 residues. Here the CDR3 DNA reads TGTGCCAGCAGATTTCCGCCAGGGGGCCCCCTAGATACGCAGTATTTT. Encoded protein: CASRFPPGGPLDTQYF. The full variable domain, with the rest looked up from reference TRBV2 and TRBJ2-3, is EPEVTQTPSHQVTQMGQEVILRCVPISNHLYFYWYRQILGQKVEFLVSFYNNEISEKSEIFDDQFSVERPDGSNFTLKIRSTKLEDSAMYFCASRFPPGGPLDTQYFGPGTRLTVL.

The J gene is TRBJ1-2, the V gene TRBV19; the D gene is possibly TRBD1 (5 bases). The CDR3 length is 14 residues. V lost 6 bases and J lost 7, with 18 bases in between. Germline values: CDR1 LNHDA, CDR2 SQIVND (reference sequence). CDR3 in amino acids: CASSSEERRGGYTF. The CDR3 DNA is TGTGCCAGTAGCTCGGAGGAGCGGAGGGGTGGCTACACCTTC.

The chain recombines TRBV7-2 with TRBJ1-1, with D unresolved. Germline V lookup: CDR1 SGHTA, CDR2 FQGNSA. V lost 3 bases, J lost 1 base, and 6 bases lay in between. CDR3 length equals 13 residues. The CDR3 DNA reads TGTGCCAGCAGCTTCGCAGAGAACACTGAAGCTTTCTTT. It encodes CASSFAENTEAFF.